This TCR beta chain was obtained from a study of Graves' ophthalmopathy and Graves' hyperthyroidism. On the study more broadly: Where ophthalmopathy was absent within 18 months of follow-up, hyperthyroidism was stable.

This clonotype was seen repeatedly, ten times or more. As the template, RNA transcripts were used to amplify TCR beta CDR3 regions. First-round RT-PCR relied on HTBI primers, and a second-round multiplex PCR came next. Via MiXCR, TCRdb re-called the multiplex PCR reads, giving one row per CDR3 protein. The sample lists around 1,200,000 distinct CDR3 sequences; approximately 35% were seen once. Sequencing was done on a sample of peripheral blood or thyroid tissue (not recorded which). The origin of this receptor is an adult man with Graves' hyperthyroidism.

This CDR3 is CASSGGGRGHNQPQHF. The CDR3 DNA is TGTGCCAGCAGTGGAGGGGGCAGGGGGCACAATCAGCCCCAGCATTTT. The rearrangement joins TRBV25-1 to TRBJ1-5, with 8 bases identical to TRBD1. The CDR3 consists of 16 residues. Looked up from germline, CDR1 is MGHDK and CDR2 is SYGVNS. J was trimmed by 3 bases and V by 4 bases; bases with no gene match: 8.